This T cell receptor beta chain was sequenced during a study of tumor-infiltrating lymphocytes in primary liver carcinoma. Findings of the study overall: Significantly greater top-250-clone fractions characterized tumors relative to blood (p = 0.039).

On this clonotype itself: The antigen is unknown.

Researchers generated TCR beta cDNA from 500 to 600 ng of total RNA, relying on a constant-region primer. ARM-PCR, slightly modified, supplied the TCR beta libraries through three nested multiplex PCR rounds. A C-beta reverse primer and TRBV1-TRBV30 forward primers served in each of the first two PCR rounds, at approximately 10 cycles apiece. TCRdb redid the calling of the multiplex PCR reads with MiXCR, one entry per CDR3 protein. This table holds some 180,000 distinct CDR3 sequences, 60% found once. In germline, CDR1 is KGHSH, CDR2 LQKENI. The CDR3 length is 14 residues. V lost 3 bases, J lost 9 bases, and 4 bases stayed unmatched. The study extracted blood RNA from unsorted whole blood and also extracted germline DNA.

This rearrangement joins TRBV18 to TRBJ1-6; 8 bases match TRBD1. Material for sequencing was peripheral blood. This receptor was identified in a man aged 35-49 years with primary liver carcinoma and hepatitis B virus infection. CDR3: CASSPDRDGSPLHF. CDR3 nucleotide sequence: TGTGCCAGCTCACCGGACAGGGATGGTTCACCCCTCCACTTT.